This paragraph reports one T cell receptor (beta chain). The antigen remains unidentified. The length of the CDR3 is 15 residues. Germline loops: CDR1 MNHEY, CDR2 SVGEGT. Trimming cost V 8 bases and J 0 bases; bases outside gene matches: 7. Four subsets defined by CD45RA and CD27 were sorted after CD3, CD4, CD8 and live/dead staining. This sample was included in a study of naive and memory T cell subsets. Study-wide results and limits: In naive cells, over 95% of TCR sequences were seen only once.

An equimolar mix of two oligonucleotides served as the beta constant-region primer for TRBC1 and TRBC2. Nested alpha and beta constant-region primers with the SP2 primer drove four PCR rounds on ligated cDNA. One entry per CDR3 protein results from TCRdb running MiXCR on the UMI-ligation and nested PCR reads. There are roughly 130,000 distinct CDR3 sequences in the sample; around 35% occur only once, and around 0.92% lies in the top ten. The sequenced sample consisted of central memory CD4+ T cells from blood. The chain recombines TRBV6-2 or TRBV6-3 with TRBJ1-5, with 7 nucleotides matching TRBD1. The receptor was isolated from a human donor in good health. CDR3 in DNA: TGTGCCAGCCGGGACAGCCGATATAGCAATCAGCCCCAGCATTTT. This sequence encodes CASRDSRYSNQPQHF.